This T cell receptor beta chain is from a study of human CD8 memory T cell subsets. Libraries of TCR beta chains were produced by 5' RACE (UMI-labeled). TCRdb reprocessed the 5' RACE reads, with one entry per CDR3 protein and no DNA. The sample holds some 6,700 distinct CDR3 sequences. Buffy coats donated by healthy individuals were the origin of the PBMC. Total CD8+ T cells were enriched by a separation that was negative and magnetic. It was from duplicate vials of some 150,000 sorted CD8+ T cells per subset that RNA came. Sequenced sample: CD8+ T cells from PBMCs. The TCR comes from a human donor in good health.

The CDR3: CSVEGPGGDEQFF. The V and J genes are TRBV29-1 and TRBJ2-1; TCRdb proposes TRBD1, but this gene call is untestable without DNA. Germline CDR1 reads SQVTM; CDR2 reads ANQGSEA. The CDR3 is 13 amino acids.